This T cell receptor beta chain emerged from a study of cytomegalovirus exposure and HLA in healthy donors. Trimming removed 5 bases from V and 0 bases from J, with 18 bases in between. The V gene's germline CDR1 is MNHEY and CDR2 SMNVEV (reference sequence). There are 17 residues in the CDR3. The PCR ran on 60 Vbeta and 13 Jbeta primers. TCRdb's copy holds only in-frame clones and misses some; the assay was immunoSEQ multiplex PCR. The sample has fewer than 250,000 clones, about four fifths seen once. The study, taken as a whole, reports: Associated with cytomegalovirus, according to the listing, were some 150 TCR beta chains. Some highly shared sequence variants likely arose as a pipeline artifact. In a later analysis, a missense DCLRE1C variant was linked to TCR beta V- and J-gene trimming.

This clone showed up many times. What it binds is unknown. Sequenced sample: PBMCs. The chain employs TRBV27 and TRBJ2-3; possibly TRBD1 for D (5 bases). The sequence derives from a woman in her fifties or sixties in good health and CMV-seropositive. CDR3 DNA: TGTGCCAGCAGTCCGACACAGGATCCACTTAGCACAGATACGCAGTATTTT. It specifies CASSPTQDPLSTDTQYF.